Sequencing of this T cell receptor beta chain was carried out in a study of T-cell memory formation after mild COVID-19. Study at large: Among the donors, TCR clusters were largely specific to each donor. Study-level results: While clones contracting from day 15 to 85 were balanced between CD4 and CD8, later expanders leaned CD4+.

5'RACE primed from the constant segment yielded TCR alpha and TCR beta cDNA libraries bearing sample barcodes and UMIs. MiXCR, run by TCRdb on the 5' RACE reads, gives a single entry per CDR3 protein. The sample includes more than 350,000 distinct CDR3 sequences, roughly 15% seen only once; the top ten take about 22%. In the case of this clonotype: Its antigen is not known.

Input material: PBMCs or a T cell subset sorted from them (not recorded which). The sequence was obtained from a man younger than 30 who had mild COVID-19 (a few samples of this study predate the infection). Cell type and time point are not known.

The CDR3 region is CASQGAGNTIYF. CDR3 nucleotide sequence: TGTGCCAGCCAGGGGGCGGGAAACACCATATATTTT. The J gene is TRBJ1-3, the V gene TRBV12-3 or TRBV12-4; 8 bases line up with TRBD1. Trimming at V came to 8 bases and at J to 4 bases, leaving 1 base not matched to a gene. The CDR3 runs to 12 residues.